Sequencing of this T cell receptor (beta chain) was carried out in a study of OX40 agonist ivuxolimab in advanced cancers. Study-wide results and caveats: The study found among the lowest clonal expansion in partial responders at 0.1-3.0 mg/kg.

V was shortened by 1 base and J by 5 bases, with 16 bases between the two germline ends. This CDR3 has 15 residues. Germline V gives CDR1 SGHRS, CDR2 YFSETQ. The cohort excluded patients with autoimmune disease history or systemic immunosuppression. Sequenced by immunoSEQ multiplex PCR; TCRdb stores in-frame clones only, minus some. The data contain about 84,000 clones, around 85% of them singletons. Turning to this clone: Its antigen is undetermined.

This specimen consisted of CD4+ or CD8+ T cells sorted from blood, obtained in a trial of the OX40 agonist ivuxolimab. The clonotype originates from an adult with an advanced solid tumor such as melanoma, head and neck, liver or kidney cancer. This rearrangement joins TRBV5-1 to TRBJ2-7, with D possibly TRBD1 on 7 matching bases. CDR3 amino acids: CASSLTGASEDEQYF. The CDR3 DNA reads TGCGCCAGCAGCTTGACAGGGGCTAGCGAGGACGAGCAGTACTTC. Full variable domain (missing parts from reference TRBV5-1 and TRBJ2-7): KAGVTQTPRYLIKTRGQQVTLSCSPISGHRSVSWYQQTPGQGLQFLFEYFSETQRNKGNFPGRFSGRQFSNSRSEMNVSTLELGDSALYLCASSLTGASEDEQYFGPGTRLTVT.